The next 30 T cell receptor beta chains were all read from a single sample in a study of cytomegalovirus exposure and HLA in healthy donors. This PCR relied on a set of 60 Vbeta primers and 13 Jbeta primers. Data came from immunoSEQ multiplex PCR; TCRdb stores just in-frame clones and leaves some out. The sample holds a few hundred thousand clones, about 77% seen once. Sequenced sample: PBMCs. These receptors all stem from a woman in her 30s in good health and CMV-seronegative.

This chain connects TRBV19 to TRBJ1-1; 7 bases are shared with TRBD1. CDR1 and CDR2 from the germline V gene are LNHDA and SQIVND (reference sequence). The CDR3 totals 14 residues. The junction had 7 bases not matched to a gene; V was cut back by 4 bases and J by 5 bases. This CDR3 is CASSRAGGRTEAFF. The CDR3 DNA follows: TGTGCCAGTAGTAGAGCAGGGGGTAGGACTGAAGCTTTCTTT.

The V gene is TRBV6-5, the J gene TRBJ2-2; TRBD2 aligns across 8 bases. V shed 10 bases, J shed 2 bases, and the junction held 3 bases outside the gene matches. Germline V gene data show CDR1 as MNHEY and CDR2 as SVGAGI. The CDR3 has 13 residues. The CDR3 loop is CATRGGNTGELFF. The DNA for the CDR3 is TGTGCCACCCGGGGGGGCAACACCGGGGAGCTGTTTTTT.

A few counts support this clone. The rearrangement uses TRBV4-1 and TRBJ2-2; tentatively, D is TRBD2 (6 bases). Between the trimmed V and J ends, which lost 3 bases and 0 bases, there was a span of 14 bases. The germline gives CDR1 MGHRA, CDR2 YSYEKL. CDR3 length: 17 amino acids. CDR3 bases: TGCGCCAGCAGCCATATTGGTACGGGGGCGAACACCGGGGAGCTGTTTTTT. It codes for CASSHIGTGANTGELFF.

The chain recombines TRBV19 with TRBJ2-5; 11 bases line up with TRBD2. The CDR3 consists of 15 residues. Germline CDR1 reads LNHDA; CDR2 reads SQIVND (reference sequence). The trim removed 4 bases at V and 2 bases at J, leaving 3 bases unmatched. CDR3 sequence: CASSNWTSGQETQYF. In DNA form, the CDR3 reads TGTGCCAGTAGTAACTGGACTAGCGGGCAAGAGACCCAGTACTTC.

The J gene is TRBJ2-5, the V gene TRBV29-1; D might be TRBD2 (6 bases). The CDR3 spans 12 residues. The germline V gene has CDR1 SQVTM and CDR2 ANQGSEA. Trimming removed 4 bases at V and 5 bases at J, with 11 bases between. The CDR3 sequence is CSVAGSPETQYF. In nucleotides, the CDR3 is TGCAGCGTTGCCGGGAGTCCTGAGACCCAGTACTTC.

J is TRBJ2-3 and V is TRBV19; D is unresolved. Trimming removed 5 bases from V and 6 bases from J, with 12 bases in between. This CDR3 has 13 amino acids. Germline V gene lookup returns CDR1 LNHDA and CDR2 SQIVND (reference sequence). This chain's CDR3 is CASSAQTGDTQYF. The CDR3 DNA reads TGTGCCAGTAGTGCCCAAACCGGGGATACGCAGTATTTT. Looking up the rest from reference TRBV19 and TRBJ2-3 gives the full variable domain: DGGITQSPKYLFRKEGQNVTLSCEQNLNHDAMYWYRQDPGQGLRLIYYSQIVNDFQKGDIAEGYSVSREKKESFPLTVTSAQKNPTAFYLCASSAQTGDTQYFGPGTRLTVL.

This clone was seen only a few times. The V call is TRBV5-1, the J call TRBJ2-3; 14 nucleotides align to TRBD2. Per germline, CDR1 SGHRS and CDR2 YFSETQ. CDR3 length: 17 residues. The V and J ends lost 0 bases and 4 bases, in that order; junction bases with no gene match: 4. The CDR3 DNA reads TGCGCCAGCAGCTTGGGGACTAGCGGGAGGAGGGCAGATACGCAGTATTTT. It codes for CASSLGTSGRRADTQYF.

The chain recombines TRBV7-6 with TRBJ1-2; possible D gene TRBD1, 5 bases. CDR1 and CDR2 (germline): SGHVS, FNYEAQ. The CDR3 has 14 amino acids. Trimming cost V 5 bases and J 4 bases, with 14 bases left between them. CDR3 coding DNA: TGTGCCAGCAGCCCCGGGGGGGGTGGCTATGGCTACACCTTC. As protein: CASSPGGGGYGYTF. The full variable domain, rest sourced from reference TRBV7-6 and TRBJ1-2, is GAGVSQSPRYKVTKRGQDVALRCDPISGHVSLYWYRQALGQGPEFLTYFNYEAQQDKSGLPNDRFSAERPEGSISTLTIQRTEQRDSAMYRCASSPGGGGYGYTFGSGTRLTVV.

J is TRBJ2-7 and V is TRBV13, with D perhaps TRBD2 (5 bases). The CDR3 sequence is 15 residues long. The germline gives CDR1 PRHDT, CDR2 FYEKMQ (reference sequence). With 5 bases removed from V and 0 bases from J, the gap between germline ends came to 14 bases. The CDR3 here is CASSPRWESSYEQYF. The CDR3 bases are TGTGCCAGCAGCCCGAGGTGGGAGAGCTCCTACGAGCAGTACTTC.

V and J are TRBV6-6 and TRBJ1-6; TRBD1 might be the D (5 bases). This CDR3 is 13 amino acids long. The V end was cut by 5 bases, the J end by 7 bases, with 9 bases between. Germline V lookup: CDR1 MNHNY, CDR2 SVGAGI (reference sequence). Written as DNA, the CDR3 is TGTGCCAGCAGTCGACAGAAAAATTCACCCCTCCACTTT. The encoded protein is CASSRQKNSPLHF.

The rearrangement links TRBV6-5 to TRBJ1-5, with a tentative D call TRBD1 (5 bases). Trimming took off 2 bases at V and 4 bases at J, with 9 bases between the two ends. The CDR3 sequence is 14 residues long. Germline V lookup: CDR1 MNHEY, CDR2 SVGAGI. CDR3 sequence: CASSYGAGNQPQHF. The DNA for the CDR3 is TGTGCCAGCAGTTACGGGGCAGGGAATCAGCCCCAGCATTTT.

The chain employs TRBV27 and TRBJ2-7; 9 bases match TRBD1. There are 14 residues in the CDR3. V was pared by 7 bases and J by 6 bases, with 10 bases of the junction left unmatched. Germline assignment: CDR1 MNHEY and CDR2 SMNVEV (reference sequence). The DNA for the CDR3 is TGTGCCAGCAAACCCCGGGACAGGGTCGGCGAGCAGTACTTC. This codes for CASKPRDRVGEQYF.

The V and J genes are TRBV6-6 and TRBJ2-7; TRBD1 might be the D (6 bases). V lost 0 bases and J 4 bases, leaving 7 bases between the germline ends. The CDR3 runs to 13 residues. Per germline, CDR1 MNHNY and CDR2 SVGAGI (reference sequence). This chain's CDR3 is CASSYSDRYEQYF. Here the CDR3 DNA reads TGTGCCAGCAGTTACTCGGACAGATACGAGCAGTACTTC.

The V call is TRBV18, the J call TRBJ1-1; the match to TRBD1 covers 7 bases. The germline V gene encodes CDR1 KGHSH and CDR2 LQKENI. This CDR3 region has 16 residues. V trimming: 5 bases; J trimming: 0 bases; junction bases outside the gene matches: 9. The CDR3 sequence is CASSSYSDRLNTEAFF. The CDR3 DNA follows: TGTGCCAGCTCATCATACTCGGACAGGTTGAACACTGAAGCTTTCTTT.

The table lists this clone with a count of one. This rearrangement joins TRBV7-8 to TRBJ2-5; possible D gene TRBD1, 5 bases. Trimming cost V 5 bases and J 5 bases, with 18 bases left between them. The CDR3 has 15 amino acids. CDR1 is SGHVS and CDR2 is FQNEAQ in the germline V gene. CDR3 sequence (DNA): TGTGCCAGCAGCCTGGGCCAGCGCAAGGGGGAGACCCAGTACTTC. Its protein is CASSLGQRKGETQYF.

The chain uses TRBV29-1 and TRBJ2-1; D might be TRBD2 (6 bases). This CDR3 has 15 residues. Per germline, CDR1 SQVTM and CDR2 ANQGSEA. V was cut by 1 base and J by 3 bases, with 13 bases left in between. CDR3 region: CSVEAGTSGYNEQFF. CDR3 nucleotides: TGCAGCGTTGAAGCCGGGACTTCGGGCTACAATGAGCAGTTCTTC.

Notes on this clone: The identical CDR3 is also encoded by other nucleotide sequences in the sample. This sequence joins TRBV29-1 and TRBJ1-5; D is possibly TRBD1 (5 bases). Germline V gives CDR1 SQVTM, CDR2 ANQGSEA. Trimming took 4 bases from V and 5 from J, leaving 12 bases between them. This CDR3 spans 13 amino acids. The CDR3 DNA sequence: TGCAGCGTTGGAACAGGCCGACATCAGCCCCAGCATTTT. This gives the protein CSVGTGRHQPQHF.

The chain has TRBV2 and TRBJ1-5, with D uncertain. The CDR3 is 13 amino acids. V lost 8 bases and J 2 bases, leaving 10 bases between the germline ends. CDR1 is SNHLY, CDR2 FYNNEI, per germline. The CDR3 DNA follows: TGTGCCAGCCAGGCCTGGGGCAATCAGCCCCAGCATTTT. This translates into CASQAWGNQPQHF.

CDR3 protein: CASSQDPGLAAFTGELFF. Here the CDR3 DNA reads TGTGCCAGCAGCCAAGACCCGGGACTAGCGGCCTTTACCGGGGAGCTGTTTTTT. V gene TRBV4-2 combines with J gene TRBJ2-2; 11 bases map to TRBD2. The junction had 8 bases not matched to a gene; V was cut back by 0 bases and J by 5 bases. The germline gives CDR1 LGHNA, CDR2 YNFKEQ. The CDR3 has 18 residues.

The V and J genes are TRBV7-2 and TRBJ2-1; possible D gene TRBD2, 5 bases. V gave up 6 bases and J gave up 6 bases, with 15 bases separating them. Germline CDR1 and CDR2: SGHTA and FQGNSA. This CDR3 region has 14 residues. CDR3 residues: CASSPSRAINEQFF. The CDR3 bases are TGTGCCAGCAGTCCTTCGAGGGCCATCAATGAGCAGTTCTTC.

V and J are TRBV30 and TRBJ2-1, with TRBD2 matching over 8 bases. The CDR3 contains 13 residues. Germline CDR1 and CDR2: GTSNPN and SVGIG (reference sequence). J lost 7 bases, V lost 7 bases, and 9 bases had no gene match. The CDR3 bases are TGTGCCTTCGACGGGGGGGCGTCGAATGAGCAGTTCTTC. This sequence encodes CAFDGGASNEQFF.

V usage is TRBV7-9 and J usage is TRBJ2-7, with D maybe TRBD1 (5 bases). V was clipped by 6 bases and J by 1 base, with 13 bases between them. CDR1 SEHNR and CDR2 FQNEAQ come from the germline V gene (reference sequence). The CDR3 runs to 14 residues. The CDR3 protein is CASRPKGESYEQYF. The CDR3 bases are TGTGCCAGCAGACCTAAAGGGGAATCCTACGAGCAGTACTTC.

The chain is built from TRBV9 and TRBJ1-4; possible D gene TRBD1, 6 bases. Germline values: CDR1 SGDLS, CDR2 YYNGEE. The germline V and J ends were trimmed by 3 bases and 10 bases, with 13 bases remaining between them. This CDR3 contains 13 residues. CDR3 region: CASSERGLGKLFF. The CDR3 DNA reads TGTGCCAGCAGCGAGAGGGGGTTAGGAAAACTGTTTTTT.

Only a few counts were recorded for this clone. This sequence joins TRBV7-9 and TRBJ1-5; D uncertain. The CDR3 is 16 residues long. V shed 4 bases and J shed 2 bases, with 15 bases lying between them. CDR1 and CDR2 (germline): SEHNR, FQNEAQ (reference sequence). CDR3 sequence: CASSSRGPGGNQPQHF. CDR3 bases: TGTGCCAGCAGCTCTAGAGGGCCTGGAGGCAATCAGCCCCAGCATTTT.

This clone occurred once. The chain carries TRBV4-1 and TRBJ2-7; 11 positions match TRBD2. V shed 2 bases and J 3 bases; nucleotides not matched to a gene: 9. The length of the CDR3 is 17 residues. CDR1 and CDR2 (germline): MGHRA, YSYEKL. The chain's CDR3 is CASSQQGGLAGGYEQYF. In nucleotides, the CDR3 is TGCGCCAGCAGCCAACAAGGAGGACTAGCGGGTGGCTACGAGCAGTACTTC.

This chain links TRBV7-6 with TRBJ1-5; 8 bases fit TRBD1. CDR3 length equals 14 residues. Germline V gene sequence: CDR1 SGHVS, CDR2 FNYEAQ. J lost 4 bases, V lost 4 bases, and 3 bases had no gene match. The CDR3 is CASSSGTGNQPQHF. CDR3 sequence (DNA): TGTGCCAGCAGCTCCGGGACAGGTAATCAGCCCCAGCATTTT.

This clone occurred a few times. The chain joins TRBV7-3 to TRBJ2-1; unclear D gene. Germline V gene lookup returns CDR1 SGHTA and CDR2 FQGTGA. Trimming left V 0 bases short and J 4 bases short, with 4 bases between. The CDR3 extends over 13 amino acids. CDR3 in amino acids: CASSLTSYNEQFF. CDR3 nucleotide sequence: TGTGCCAGCAGCTTAACGAGTTACAATGAGCAGTTCTTC.

The V and J genes are TRBV29-1 and TRBJ2-3, with TRBD2 matching 11 bases. CDR1 is SQVTM and CDR2 is ANQGSEA in the germline V gene. The ends lost 8 bases at V and 6 bases at J; junction bases unmatched: 13. This CDR3 is built from 15 residues. The CDR3 loop reads CSPQRVAGGMDTQYF. For the CDR3, the DNA is TGCAGCCCTCAAAGGGTAGCGGGGGGGATGGATACGCAGTATTTT.

This clone was found once. The V call is TRBV6-5, the J call TRBJ1-4; 7 bases are shared with TRBD1. The junction had 3 bases not matched to a gene; V was cut back by 2 bases and J by 0 bases. The V gene's germline CDR1 is MNHEY and CDR2 SVGAGI. The CDR3 is made up of 16 amino acids. This CDR3 is CASSYTQGATNEKLFF. CDR3 bases: TGTGCCAGCAGTTACACCCAGGGGGCAACTAATGAAAAACTGTTTTTT.

This clone has a single count. The chain couples TRBV11-3 to TRBJ1-1; D is unclear. Trimming left V 5 bases short and J 3 bases short, with 16 bases between. The CDR3 runs to 15 residues. CDR1 and CDR2 from the germline V gene are SGHNT and YENEEA. The chain's CDR3 is CASSLGRGRDTEAFF. In DNA form, the CDR3 reads TGTGCCAGCAGCCTCGGACGGGGTCGGGACACTGAAGCTTTCTTT. The entire variable domain, with the rest obtained from reference TRBV11-3 and TRBJ1-1, is as follows: EAGVVQSPRYKIIEKKQPVAFWCNPISGHNTLYWYLQNLGQGPELLIRYENEEAVDDSQLPKDRFSAERLKGVDSTLKIQPAELGDSAVYLCASSLGRGRDTEAFFGQGTRLTVV.